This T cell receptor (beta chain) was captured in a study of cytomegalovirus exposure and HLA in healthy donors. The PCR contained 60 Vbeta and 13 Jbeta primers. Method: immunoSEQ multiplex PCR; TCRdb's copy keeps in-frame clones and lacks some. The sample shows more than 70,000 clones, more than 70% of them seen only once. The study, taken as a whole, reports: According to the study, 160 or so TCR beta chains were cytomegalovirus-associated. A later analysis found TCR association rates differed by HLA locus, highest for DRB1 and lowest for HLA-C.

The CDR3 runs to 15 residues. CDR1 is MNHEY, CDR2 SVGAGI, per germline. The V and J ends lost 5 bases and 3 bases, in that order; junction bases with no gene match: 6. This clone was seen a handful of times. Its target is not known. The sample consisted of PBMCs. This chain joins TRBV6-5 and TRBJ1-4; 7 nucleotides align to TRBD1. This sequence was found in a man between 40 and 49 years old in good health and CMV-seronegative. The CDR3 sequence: CASSPWRGPNEKLFF. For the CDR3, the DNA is TGTGCCAGCAGTCCCTGGAGGGGGCCTAATGAAAAACTGTTTTTT.